One and the same sample provided the 9 T cell receptor beta chains below, sequenced in a study of blood T cell repertoires in COVID-19. Method: immunoSEQ multiplex PCR; TCRdb's copy keeps in-frame clones and lacks some. Of a few hundred thousand clones detected, approximately 86% appear once; the ten largest clones hold about 2%. Sequencing was performed on peripheral blood. These receptors all stem from a man younger than 30 with active or convalescent COVID-19.

The chain links TRBV6-6 to TRBJ1-1, with 8 bases fitting TRBD1. There are 15 residues in the CDR3. Germline V gene lookup returns CDR1 MNHNY and CDR2 SVGAGI (reference sequence). V dropped 3 bases and J dropped 6; count of bases not matched to a gene: 9. CDR3 bases: TGTGCCAGCAGTTATGAAAGGACAGGGCACTCTGAAGCTTTCTTT. Protein product: CASSYERTGHSEAFF.

V is TRBV6-1 and J is TRBJ1-2, with D perhaps matching TRBD1 (6 bases). V shed 2 bases and J shed 2 bases, with 18 bases lying between them. CDR3 size: 17 residues. Germline lookup yields CDR1 MNHNS and CDR2 SASEGT. The CDR3 DNA is TGTGCCAGCAGTGAATCTTTCAGGGGAGGGGCGAACTATGGCTACACCTTC. Encoded protein: CASSESFRGGANYGYTF.

This rearrangement joins TRBV21-1 to TRBJ2-2; whether TRBD2, the table's D call, matches the DNA was not checked. TRBV21-1 is deemed a pseudogene. The CDR3 sequence is 15 residues long. The CDR3 coding sequence is TGTGCCAGCAGCAAGGTGGACGGGGGGTCAGGGGAGCTGTTTTTT. Encoded protein: CASSKVDGGSGELFF.

The chain is built from TRBV19 and TRBJ2-1; no definite D call. CDR1 is LNHDA and CDR2 is SQIVND in the germline V gene (reference sequence). The germline V and J ends were trimmed by 6 bases and 2 bases, with 11 bases remaining between them. CDR3 length: 14 residues. CDR3 region: CASSPWAAYNEQFF. As DNA, the CDR3 is TGTGCCAGTAGCCCCTGGGCAGCCTACAATGAGCAGTTCTTC.

The rearrangement links TRBV5-1 to TRBJ1-2; D is perhaps TRBD1 (6 bases). The V and J ends lost 3 bases and 2 bases respectively, with 17 bases between them. Germline assignment: CDR1 SGHRS and CDR2 YFSETQ. The CDR3 contains 16 residues. CDR3 bases: TGCGCCAGCAGCTGGGGGCACAGGGCCTTGAACTATGGCTACACCTTC. This codes for CASSWGHRALNYGYTF.

CDR3: CASSLDRAEAFF. The CDR3 region has the DNA TGTGCCAGCAGCCTTGACCGGGCTGAAGCTTTCTTT. The V gene is TRBV7-9, the J gene TRBJ1-1; no reliable D call. The germline gives CDR1 SEHNR, CDR2 FQNEAQ (reference sequence). This CDR3 comprises 12 residues. Between the trimmed V and J ends, which lost 5 bases and 6 bases, there was a span of 10 bases.

The chain uses TRBV7-9 and TRBJ1-2; D unresolved. With 2 bases removed from V and 4 bases from J, the gap between germline ends came to 14 bases. CDR3 size: 15 residues. Germline assignment: CDR1 SEHNR and CDR2 FQNEAQ (reference sequence). The CDR3 protein is CASSLTPTRGYGYTF. In DNA, the CDR3 is TGTGCCAGCAGCTTAACCCCGACTAGAGGCTATGGCTACACCTTC.

The chain employs TRBV4-1 and TRBJ1-5; possible D gene TRBD1, 5 bases. CDR3 length equals 17 residues. The germline V and J ends were trimmed by 1 base and 4 bases, with 17 bases remaining between them. Germline V lookup: CDR1 MGHRA, CDR2 YSYEKL. For the CDR3, the DNA is TGCGCCAGCAGCCAAGTAGACGGCGGGAGGGGAAATCAGCCCCAGCATTTT. Amino acid sequence: CASSQVDGGRGNQPQHF.

This chain joins TRBV7-2 and TRBJ1-6; 7 nucleotides match TRBD1. The CDR3 has 14 amino acids. V gave up 5 bases and J gave up 10 bases; unmatched junction bases: 8. CDR1 is SGHTA, CDR2 FQGNSA, per germline. The CDR3 DNA is TGTGCCAGCAGCACCCGACAGGGTAAATCACCCCTCCACTTT. This sequence encodes CASSTRQGKSPLHF.